This TCR beta chain was sequenced during a study of shared clonotypes between healthy human individuals. Study-level results: Clonotypes that were shared across a few donors made up around 5% of naive CD4 clonotypes. Sequencing of the sorted subsets was shown by rarefaction to be incomplete despite large depth. Measured sharing among donors was expected to vary with sequencing depth.

Some clones are missing from TCRdb's copy, which holds only in-frame ones; the method was immunoSEQ multiplex PCR. The sample has over 1.5 million clones; approximately 98% are singletons. This CDR3 contains 15 residues. The V gene lost 3 bases and the J gene lost 0 bases, with 11 bases spanning the gap. Germline values: CDR1 KGHSH, CDR2 LQKENI. Points on this clone: What it recognizes is unknown.

Sequencing was done on a sample of naive CD4+ T cells sorted from blood. Subset noted: CD45RA+ positively selected. J is TRBJ1-1 and V is TRBV18; D gene ambiguous. The sequence was obtained from a man younger than 45 in good health. In DNA, the CDR3 is TGTGCCAGCTCACCCTCGCAGGATATGAACACTGAAGCTTTCTTT. Its protein product is CASSPSQDMNTEAFF. Variable domain in full (rest from reference TRBV18 and TRBJ1-1): NAGVMQNPRHLVRRRGQEARLRCSPMKGHSHVYWYRQLPEEGLKFMVYLQKENIIDESGMPKERFSAEFPKEGPSILRIQQVVRGDSAAYFCASSPSQDMNTEAFFGQGTRLTVV.